The 17 T cell receptor beta chains below come from one sample, sequenced in a study of blood T cell repertoires in COVID-19 (dated by TCRdb to about 2020). Library preparation used the immunoSEQ multiplex PCR assay. Sourced from immuneACCESS, this table was stored by TCRdb with only in-frame sequences that have V and J called. A share of the clones is absent; for the studies checked, an unresolved V gene accounts for under half, and the remainder has no known explanation. This sample lists 200,000 to 250,000 clones; 87% were detected once. Approximately 10% of the sample rests with the top ten. Sequencing input: PBMCs or T cells enriched from blood (not recorded which). These receptors came from a young man who had recovered from COVID-19.

V gene TRBV29-1 combines with J gene TRBJ1-4; D remains ambiguous. Germline V gene sequence: CDR1 SQVTM, CDR2 ANQGSEA. This CDR3 is built from 14 residues. Trimming stripped 5 bases from V and 3 bases from J, with 13 bases between. The CDR3 nucleotides are TGCAGCGTTCGGTTAGCACTGGCTAATGAAAAACTGTTTTTT. Translated, it gives CSVRLALANEKLFF. The whole variable domain, remainder taken from reference TRBV29-1 and TRBJ1-4, is SAVISQKPSRDICQRGTSLTIQCQVDSQVTMMFWYRQQPGQSLTLIATANQGSEATYESGFVIDKFPISRPNLTFSTLTVSNMSPEDSSIYLCSVRLALANEKLFFGSGTQLSVL.

The gene calls are TRBV25-1 and TRBJ2-7, with a tentative D call TRBD2 (5 bases). Trimming removed 7 bases at V and 6 bases at J, with 16 bases between. The V gene's germline CDR1 is MGHDK and CDR2 SYGVNS. This CDR3 is 13 amino acids long. DNA for the CDR3: TGTGCCAGCATATCCGGGGATTCGGCCGAGCAGTACTTC. Translating gives CASISGDSAEQYF.

The V gene is TRBV7-9, the J gene TRBJ2-7; TRBD2 matches at 7 bases. Trimming took 2 bases from V and 0 from J; bases not matched to a gene: 4. The germline gives CDR1 SEHNR, CDR2 FQNEAQ (reference sequence). This CDR3 region has 15 residues. In DNA form, the CDR3 reads TGTGCCAGCAGCTTACTCCGGGGGGACTCCTACGAGCAGTACTTC. As protein: CASSLLRGDSYEQYF.

The chain combines TRBV11-3 with TRBJ1-1; D ambiguous. V lost 0 bases to trimming and J lost 1 base, with 3 bases between them. There are 13 residues in the CDR3. Germline V gene lookup returns CDR1 SGHNT and CDR2 YENEEA. The CDR3 sequence is CASSLDGNTEAFF. CDR3 in DNA: TGTGCCAGCAGCTTAGACGGGAACACTGAAGCTTTCTTT.

This clone was picked up one time. The chain joins TRBV10-3 to TRBJ2-1; 7 nucleotides line up with TRBD1. The V gene end was trimmed by 0 bases and the J gene end by 4 bases; junction bases not matched to a gene: 9. The CDR3 length is 17 residues. CDR1 and CDR2 from the germline V gene are ENHRY and SYGVKD. The CDR3 DNA sequence: TGTGCCATCAGTGAGTCGATCAGGCAGGGGGTTTACAATGAGCAGTTCTTC. Translation gives CAISESIRQGVYNEQFF.

This clone was seen a few times. The rearrangement joins TRBV7-2 to TRBJ1-5; a weak D match, TRBD1 (5 bases). CDR1 and CDR2 from the germline V gene are SGHTA and FQGNSA. The germline V and J ends were trimmed by 2 bases and 0 bases, with 8 bases remaining between them. The CDR3 has 15 amino acids. CDR3 sequence (DNA): TGTGCCAGCAGCTTACAGGGACTTAGCAATCAGCCCCAGCATTTT. Translation gives CASSLQGLSNQPQHF.

The chain carries TRBV3-1 (or the pseudogene TRBV3-2) and TRBJ1-4, with 10 bases aligning to TRBD1. The CDR3 spans 14 residues. V lost 8 bases and J lost 5; bases outside the gene matches: 5. The germline CDR1 and CDR2 sequences are LGHDT and YNNKEL (reference sequence). Here the CDR3 reads CASRRTGGNEKLFF. The CDR3, as DNA: TGTGCCAGCCGGCGGACAGGGGGAAATGAAAAACTGTTTTTT.

The gene calls are TRBV6-6 and TRBJ1-2; D is perhaps TRBD1 (6 bases). CDR3 size: 18 residues. Germline loops: CDR1 MNHNY, CDR2 SVGAGI (reference sequence). Trimming removed 7 bases from V and 4 bases from J, with 28 bases in between. In DNA form, the CDR3 reads TGTGCCAGCATTCGTGTTACAGGACAGACTCCTTCCTCCTATGGCTACACCTTC. Amino acid sequence: CASIRVTGQTPSSYGYTF.

The chain is built from TRBV3-1 (or the pseudogene TRBV3-2) and TRBJ2-5; D gene uncertain. Germline V gene data show CDR1 as LGHDT and CDR2 as YNNKEL (reference sequence). This CDR3 region has 12 residues. Trimming shortened V by 0 bases and J by 5 bases, and 4 bases separated the two germline ends. CDR3 protein: CASSQDTETQYF. The CDR3, as DNA: TGTGCCAGCAGCCAAGATACTGAGACCCAGTACTTC.

V gene TRBV19 combines with J gene TRBJ1-2; D ambiguous. V was trimmed by 3 bases and J by 1 base, leaving 6 bases between them. The CDR3 is 13 residues long. Germline lookup yields CDR1 LNHDA and CDR2 SQIVND (reference sequence). The CDR3 spells CASSISGNYGYTF. The CDR3, as DNA: TGTGCCAGTAGTATCTCGGGTAACTATGGCTACACCTTC.

The genes are TRBV7-8 and TRBJ2-5; D is unclear. The ends were cut back, 3 bases at V and 5 bases at J, with 13 bases in the middle. The CDR3 has 14 residues. Germline V CDR1 and CDR2: SGHVS, FQNEAQ. DNA for the CDR3: TGTGCCAGCAGCTTTAGTCGGGTGCGTGAGACCCAGTACTTC. It translates to CASSFSRVRETQYF.

The chain carries TRBV9 and TRBJ1-2, with TRBD1 identical over 7 bases. Germline CDR1 is SGDLS and CDR2 is YYNGEE. V shed 4 bases, J shed 1 base, and the junction held 13 bases outside the gene matches. CDR3 length: 17 residues. The CDR3 DNA reads as TGTGCCAGCAGCTTGGCCGGGACAGACTTTGATAACTATGGCTACACCTTC. Protein: CASSLAGTDFDNYGYTF. The full variable domain, completed using reference TRBV9 and TRBJ1-2, is DSGVTQTPKHLITATGQRVTLRCSPRSGDLSVYWYQQSLDQGLQFLIQYYNGEERAKGNILERFSAQQFPDLHSELNLSSLELGDSALYFCASSLAGTDFDNYGYTFGSGTRLTVV.

In this sample, this clone turned up once. The chain uses TRBV4-3 and TRBJ2-3, with TRBD1 as a possible D gene (5 bases). With 0 bases removed from V and 1 base from J, the gap between germline ends came to 11 bases. Germline CDR1 and CDR2: LGHNA and YSLEER. The CDR3 totals 16 residues. CDR3 bases: TGCGCCAGCAGCCAAGATTGGGGCGCCGGCACAGATACGCAGTATTTT. Residues: CASSQDWGAGTDTQYF.

The chain joins TRBV6-5 to TRBJ1-1; D gene unclear. V dropped 4 bases and J dropped 2 bases, with 17 bases sitting between them. The CDR3 consists of 16 residues. Germline CDR1 and CDR2: MNHEY and SVGAGI. In DNA, the CDR3 is TGTGCCAGCAGTTCCCCTACCCACGGGTTTAACACTGAAGCTTTCTTT. It encodes CASSSPTHGFNTEAFF.

The chain has TRBV13 and TRBJ1-2; TRBD1 is a possible D gene (6 bases). The CDR3 spans 13 residues. V lost 6 bases and J 2 bases, leaving 10 bases between the germline ends. Germline-derived CDR1 and CDR2 are PRHDT and FYEKMQ (reference sequence). In DNA, the CDR3 is TGTGCCAGCAGACGGACAGCAAACTATGGCTACACCTTC. This translates into CASRRTANYGYTF.

The V gene is TRBV5-4, the J gene TRBJ2-7; 9 bases match TRBD2. The ends lost 0 bases at V and 6 bases at J; junction bases unmatched: 7. This CDR3 contains 15 residues. Germline CDR1 SGHNT, CDR2 YYREEE (reference sequence). As DNA, the CDR3 is TGTGCCAGCAGCTTGGAAGGCGGGGGGGCTAGCGAGCAGTACTTC. Translation: CASSLEGGGASEQYF.

V is TRBV7-9 and J is TRBJ2-7; D ambiguous. Trimming took off 3 bases at V and 2 bases at J, with 11 bases between the two ends. CDR3 length: 14 amino acids. Germline loops: CDR1 SEHNR, CDR2 FQNEAQ (reference sequence). The CDR3 DNA reads TGTGCCAGCAGCTTGGTGTCTACCACCTACGAGCAGTACTTC. Translating gives CASSLVSTTYEQYF.